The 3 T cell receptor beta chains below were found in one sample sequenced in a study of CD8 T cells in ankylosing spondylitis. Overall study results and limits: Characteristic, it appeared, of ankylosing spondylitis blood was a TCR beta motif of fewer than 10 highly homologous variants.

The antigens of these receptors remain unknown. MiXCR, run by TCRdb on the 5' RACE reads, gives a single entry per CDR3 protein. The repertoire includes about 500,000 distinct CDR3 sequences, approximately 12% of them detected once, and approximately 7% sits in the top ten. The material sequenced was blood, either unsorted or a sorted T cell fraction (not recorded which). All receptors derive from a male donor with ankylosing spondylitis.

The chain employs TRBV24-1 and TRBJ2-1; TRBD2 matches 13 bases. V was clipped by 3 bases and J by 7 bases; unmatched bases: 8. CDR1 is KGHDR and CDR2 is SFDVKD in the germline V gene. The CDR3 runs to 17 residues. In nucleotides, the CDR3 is TGTGCCACCAGTGATCCCGGACTAGCGGGAGATAAGAATGAGCAGTTCTTC. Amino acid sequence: CATSDPGLAGDKNEQFF.

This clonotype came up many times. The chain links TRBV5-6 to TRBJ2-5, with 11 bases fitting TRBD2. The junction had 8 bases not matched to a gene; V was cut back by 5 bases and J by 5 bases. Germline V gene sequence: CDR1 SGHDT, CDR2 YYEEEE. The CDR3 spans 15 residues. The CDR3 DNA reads TGTGCCAGCAGGACTAGCGGGGACCCTTCGGAGACCCAGTACTTC. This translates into CASRTSGDPSETQYF.

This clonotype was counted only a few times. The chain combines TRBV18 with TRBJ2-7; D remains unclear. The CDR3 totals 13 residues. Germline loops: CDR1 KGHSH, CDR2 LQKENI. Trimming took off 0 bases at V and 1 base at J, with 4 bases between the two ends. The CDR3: CASSPPASYEQYV. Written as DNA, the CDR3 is TGTGCCAGCTCACCACCCGCATCCTACGAGCAGTACGTC.